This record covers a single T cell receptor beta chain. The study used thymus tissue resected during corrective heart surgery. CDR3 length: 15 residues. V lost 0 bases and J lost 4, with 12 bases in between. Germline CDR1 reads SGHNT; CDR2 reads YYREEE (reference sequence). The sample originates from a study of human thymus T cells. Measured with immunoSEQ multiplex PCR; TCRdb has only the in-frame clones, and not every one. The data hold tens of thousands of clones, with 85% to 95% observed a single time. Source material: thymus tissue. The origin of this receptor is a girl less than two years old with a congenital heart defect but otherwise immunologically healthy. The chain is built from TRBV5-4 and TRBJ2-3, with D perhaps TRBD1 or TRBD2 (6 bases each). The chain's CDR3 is CASSLGGGRPDTQYF. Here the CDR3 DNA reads TGTGCCAGCAGCTTGGGTGGGGGGCGACCAGATACGCAGTATTTT.